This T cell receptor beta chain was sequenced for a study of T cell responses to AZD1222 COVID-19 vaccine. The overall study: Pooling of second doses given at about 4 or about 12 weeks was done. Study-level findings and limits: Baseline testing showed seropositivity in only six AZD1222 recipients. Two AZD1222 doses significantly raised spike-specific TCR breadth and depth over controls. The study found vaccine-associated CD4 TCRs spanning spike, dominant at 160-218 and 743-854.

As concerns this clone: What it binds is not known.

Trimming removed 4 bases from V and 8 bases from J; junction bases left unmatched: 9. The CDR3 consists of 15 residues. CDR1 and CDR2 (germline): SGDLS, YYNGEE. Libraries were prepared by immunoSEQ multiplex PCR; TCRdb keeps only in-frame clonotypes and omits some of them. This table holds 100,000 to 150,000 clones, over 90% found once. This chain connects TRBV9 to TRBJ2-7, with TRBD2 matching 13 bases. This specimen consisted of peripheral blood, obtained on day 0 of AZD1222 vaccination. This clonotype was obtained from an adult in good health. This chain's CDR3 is CASSQGLAGVSKQYF. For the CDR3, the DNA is TGTGCCAGCAGCCAAGGACTAGCGGGAGTTTCCAAGCAGTACTTC.